The 15 T cell receptor beta chains in this list originate from one sample, sequenced in a study of CXCR3-negative and CXCR3-positive naive CD8 T cells. 5' RACE that incorporated UMI labels was used to prepare the TRB cDNA libraries. Using the 5' RACE reads, TCRdb records one entry per CDR3 protein without DNA. The sample's table shows 100,000 to 150,000 distinct CDR3 sequences. The sequencing input was naive CXCR3- CD8+ T cells from blood. Subset in this sample: CD45RO-CCR7+CD27+CD95- naive CD8+ T cells lacking CXCR3 (TNR3-). The receptors stem from a human donor in good health. Some clones in this sample may be carry-over from other donors' samples.

The CDR3 protein is CASSYRGDTEAFF. The chain recombines TRBV28 with TRBJ1-1; TCRdb reports TRBD1, a call that lacks DNA to check it against. This CDR3 has 13 residues. From germline, CDR1 is MDHEN and CDR2 SYDVKM.

The chain has TRBV6-1 and TRBJ2-7; the D call of TRBD1 rests on TCRdb alone, since no DNA is present to check it. Germline V gene sequence: CDR1 MNHNS, CDR2 SASEGT. The CDR3 runs 14 residues. CDR3 residues: CASSEQGAAYEQYF.

V is TRBV5-1 and J is TRBJ2-2; checking the TCRdb D call of TRBD2 is not possible without DNA. CDR3 size: 14 residues. Germline lookup yields CDR1 SGHRS and CDR2 YFSETQ. The CDR3 here is CASSPSGATGELFF. Drawing the rest from reference TRBV5-1 and TRBJ2-2, the complete variable domain is KAGVTQTPRYLIKTRGQQVTLSCSPISGHRSVSWYQQTPGQGLQFLFEYFSETQRNKGNFPGRFSGRQFSNSRSEMNVSTLELGDSALYLCASSPSGATGELFFGEGSRLTVL.

Here the CDR3 reads CASSPPRVGVSYEQYF. The chain is built from TRBV28 and TRBJ2-7; TCRdb gives TRBD1 as the D gene, but with no DNA this cannot be confirmed. The germline CDR1 and CDR2 sequences are MDHEN and SYDVKM. The CDR3 totals 16 residues.

Here the CDR3 reads CASSWETGQPQHF. The chain joins TRBV5-1 to TRBJ1-5; TCRdb's D gene call, TRBD1, goes unchecked for lack of DNA. Germline V gene data show CDR1 as SGHRS and CDR2 as YFSETQ. This CDR3 is built from 13 residues.

J is TRBJ2-7 and V is TRBV12-3 or TRBV12-4. This CDR3 is 12 amino acids long. CDR3 in amino acids: CASSPSSYEQYF.

This chain joins TRBV6-5 and TRBJ1-1. The CDR3 runs 12 residues. Germline V gives CDR1 MNHEY, CDR2 SVGAGI. CDR3 amino acids: CASSYGQAEAFF.

The chain couples TRBV30 to TRBJ1-6; the D call from TCRdb, TRBD1, cannot be confirmed without DNA. The CDR3 sequence is 13 residues long. Germline V lookup: CDR1 GTSNPN, CDR2 SVGIG (reference sequence). The CDR3 region is CAWRDGGLTPLHF.

The CDR3 here is CASSLEVWLTNTGELFF. The rearrangement uses TRBV11-2 and TRBJ2-2. This CDR3 region has 17 residues. Germline values: CDR1 SGHAT, CDR2 FQNNGV.

The CDR3 region is CASSPARGTVYEKLFF. The V call is TRBV7-2, the J call TRBJ1-4; the D gene TCRdb calls, TRBD1, cannot be checked with no DNA. Germline V lookup: CDR1 SGHTA, CDR2 FQGNSA. The length of the CDR3 is 16 residues.

The rearrangement joins TRBV7-2 to TRBJ2-7. The CDR3 sequence is 13 residues long. Germline loops: CDR1 SGHTA, CDR2 FQGNSA. CDR3 protein: CASSIGVSYEQYF.

The chain has TRBV28 and TRBJ2-7. The CDR3 has 13 residues. CDR1 MDHEN and CDR2 SYDVKM come from the germline V gene. The CDR3 spells CASSPRGSYEQYF.

The V gene is TRBV29-1, the J gene TRBJ1-1. The germline gives CDR1 SQVTM, CDR2 ANQGSEA. The CDR3 runs to 16 residues. The CDR3 loop reads CSVEGPVIANSGEAFF.

The chain combines TRBV29-1 with TRBJ1-2. There are 11 residues in the CDR3. Germline-derived CDR1 and CDR2 are SQVTM and ANQGSEA. Here the CDR3 reads CSVVLAYGYTF.

The chain joins TRBV28 to TRBJ1-5. Germline CDR1 MDHEN, CDR2 SYDVKM. CDR3 length: 13 residues. CDR3 sequence: CASSLEFGQPQHF.